The 5 T cell receptor beta chains below were found in one sample sequenced in a study of technical replicates of blood from a few donors. Sequencing used immunoSEQ multiplex PCR; TCRdb keeps in-frame clones, though not all of them. This table has around 79,000 clones, around 90% appearing once. The sample was T cells isolated from PBMCs. The origin of the receptors is a human donor in good health. Some clones in this sample may be carry-over from other donors' samples.

The count of this clone is one. The chain couples TRBV4-3 to TRBJ2-5, with D tentatively TRBD1 (5 bases). CDR3 length: 16 amino acids. Germline values: CDR1 LGHNA, CDR2 YSLEER. Trimming took off 0 bases at V and 5 bases at J, with 16 bases between the two ends. In DNA form, the CDR3 reads TGCGCCAGCAGCCAAGATATGTGGGGCGCGGCGGAGACCCAGTACTTC. Translation gives CASSQDMWGAAETQYF.

V and J are TRBV7-9 and TRBJ1-3, with D unresolved. This CDR3 comprises 12 residues. V lost 10 bases, J lost 4 bases, and 11 bases lay in between. CDR1 and CDR2 (germline): SEHNR, FQNEAQ (reference sequence). The CDR3 here is CANAVAGNTIYF. The CDR3 DNA reads TGTGCCAATGCGGTCGCCGGAAACACCATATATTTT. The entire variable domain, with the rest obtained from reference TRBV7-9 and TRBJ1-3, is as follows: DTGVSQNPRHKITKRGQNVTFRCDPISEHNRLYWYRQTLGQGPEFLTYFQNEAQLEKSRLLSDRFSAERPKGSFSTLEIQRTEQGDSAMYLCANAVAGNTIYFGEGSWLTVV.

This chain connects TRBV7-9 to TRBJ2-3; possible D gene TRBD2, 6 bases. The germline V gene has CDR1 SEHNR and CDR2 FQNEAQ (reference sequence). Trimming shortened V by 1 base and J by 5 bases, and 10 bases separated the two germline ends. The CDR3 length is 14 residues. CDR3 nucleotides: TGTGCCAGCAGCTTAGGTCGGGAGTTAGATACGCAGTATTTT. Translation gives CASSLGRELDTQYF.

The J gene is TRBJ1-5, the V gene TRBV2; D remains unclear. The V and J ends lost 7 bases and 0 bases respectively, with 7 bases between them. Germline CDR1 reads SNHLY; CDR2 reads FYNNEI. CDR3 length equals 13 residues. The DNA for the CDR3 is TGTGCCAGCATGTCAGATAGCAATCAGCCCCAGCATTTT. Residues: CASMSDSNQPQHF.

The CDR3 DNA follows: TGTGCCAGCAGAGGGAGGGTGAACACTGAAGCTTTCTTT. Amino acid sequence: CASRGRVNTEAFF. The chain combines TRBV11-3 with TRBJ1-1, with no clear D. Germline lookup yields CDR1 SGHNT and CDR2 YENEEA. V was cut by 6 bases and J by 0 bases, with 8 bases left in between. The CDR3 runs 13 residues.